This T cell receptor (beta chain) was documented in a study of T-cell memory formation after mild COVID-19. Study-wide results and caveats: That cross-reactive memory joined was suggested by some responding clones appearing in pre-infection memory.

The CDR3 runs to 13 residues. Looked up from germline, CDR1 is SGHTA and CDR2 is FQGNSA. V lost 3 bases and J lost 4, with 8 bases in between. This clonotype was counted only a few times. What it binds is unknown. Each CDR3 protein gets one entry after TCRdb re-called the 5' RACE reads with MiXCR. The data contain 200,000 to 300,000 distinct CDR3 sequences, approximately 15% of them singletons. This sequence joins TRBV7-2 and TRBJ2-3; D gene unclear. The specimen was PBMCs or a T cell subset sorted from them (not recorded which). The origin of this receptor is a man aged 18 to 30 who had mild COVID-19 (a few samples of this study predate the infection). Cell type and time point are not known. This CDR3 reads CASSFKGADTQYF. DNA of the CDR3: TGTGCCAGCAGCTTTAAGGGCGCAGATACGCAGTATTTT.